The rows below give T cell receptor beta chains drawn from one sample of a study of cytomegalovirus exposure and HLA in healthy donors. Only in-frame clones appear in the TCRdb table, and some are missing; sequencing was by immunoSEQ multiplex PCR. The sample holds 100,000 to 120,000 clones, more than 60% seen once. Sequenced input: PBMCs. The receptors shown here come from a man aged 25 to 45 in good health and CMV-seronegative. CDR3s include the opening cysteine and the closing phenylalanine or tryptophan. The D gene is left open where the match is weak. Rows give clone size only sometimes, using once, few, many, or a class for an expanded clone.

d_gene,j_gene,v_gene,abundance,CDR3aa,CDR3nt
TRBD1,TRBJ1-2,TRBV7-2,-,CASSLDGQGSGGYTF,TGTGCCAGCAGCTTAGACGGACAGGGGAGCGGGGGCTACACCTTC
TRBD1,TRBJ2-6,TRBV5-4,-,CASTPSGQGPAGANVLTF,TGTGCCAGCACCCCTTCTGGACAGGGGCCGGCTGGGGCCAACGTCCTGACTTTC
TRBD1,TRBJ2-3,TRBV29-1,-,CSVGQGGRDTQYF,TGCAGCGTAGGACAGGGAGGTAGAGATACGCAGTATTTT
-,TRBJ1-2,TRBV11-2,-,CASSLFGANYGYTF,TGTGCCAGCAGCTTATTCGGGGCTAACTATGGCTACACCTTC
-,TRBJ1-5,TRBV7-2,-,CASSFTSEGQPQHF,TGTGCCAGCAGCTTTACTTCCGAGGGTCAGCCCCAGCATTTT
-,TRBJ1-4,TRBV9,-,CASSVGMEAGEKLFF,TGTGCCAGCAGCGTAGGTATGGAGGCGGGTGAAAAACTGTTTTTT
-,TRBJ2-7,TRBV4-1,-,CASSQDLGQSEQYF,TGCGCCAGCAGCCAAGACTTGGGACAATCGGAGCAGTACTTC
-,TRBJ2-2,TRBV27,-,CASSSVGAYTGELFF,TGTGCCAGCAGCTCGGTTGGGGCCTACACCGGGGAGCTGTTTTTT
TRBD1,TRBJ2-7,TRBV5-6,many,CASSLGQGRYEQYF,TGTGCCAGCAGCTTGGGACAGGGGCGCTACGAGCAGTACTTC
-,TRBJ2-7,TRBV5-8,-,CASSLAGEQYF,TGTGCCAGCAGCTTGGCCGGCGAGCAGTACTTC
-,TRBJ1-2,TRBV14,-,CASSQVDSSGGGYTF,TGTGCCAGCAGCCAAGTTGACAGCTCAGGCGGAGGCTACACCTTC
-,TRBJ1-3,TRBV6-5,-,CASSYGAPSGNTIYF,TGTGCCAGCAGTTACGGGGCCCCCTCTGGAAACACCATATATTTT
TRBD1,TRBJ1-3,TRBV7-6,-,CASSDRDRRNTIYF,TGTGCCAGCTCCGACAGGGACCGACGGAACACCATATATTTT
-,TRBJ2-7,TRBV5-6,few,CASSLLIGEAYEQYF,TGTGCCAGCAGCTTGTTAATCGGGGAAGCCTACGAGCAGTACTTC
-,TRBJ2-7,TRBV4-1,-,CASSQEGANVNEQYF,TGCGCCAGCAGCCAAGAGGGGGCAAATGTGAACGAGCAGTACTTC
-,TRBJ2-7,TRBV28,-,CATHPWEGAYEQYF,TGTGCTACCCACCCTTGGGAGGGGGCCTACGAGCAGTACTTC
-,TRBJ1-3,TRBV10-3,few,CAISGGSGNTIYF,TGTGCCATCAGCGGGGGCTCTGGAAACACCATATATTTT
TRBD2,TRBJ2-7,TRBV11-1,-,CASSLVAGGTYEQYF,TGTGCCAGCAGCTTAGTAGCGGGAGGGACCTACGAGCAGTACTTC
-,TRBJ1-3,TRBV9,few,CASSVESQTGNTIYF,TGTGCCAGCAGCGTAGAGTCGCAGACTGGAAACACCATATATTTT
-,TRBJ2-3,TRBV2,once,CASSGWGPTDTQYF,TGTGCCTCCTCCGGGTGGGGGCCCACAGATACGCAGTATTTT
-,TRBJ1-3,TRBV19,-,CASSRVERPNTIYF,TGTGCCAGTAGTAGAGTGGAGCGGCCAAACACCATATATTTT
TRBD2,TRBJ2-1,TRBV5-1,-,CASSWTGLTTYNEQFF,TGCGCCAGCAGCTGGACGGGACTAACAACCTACAATGAGCAGTTCTTC
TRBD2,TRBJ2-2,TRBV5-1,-,CASSWEGNTGELFF,TGCGCCAGCAGCTGGGAGGGGAACACCGGGGAGCTGTTTTTT
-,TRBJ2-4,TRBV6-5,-,CASRFKGQNIQYF,TGTGCCAGCAGGTTTAAGGGGCAAAACATTCAGTACTTC
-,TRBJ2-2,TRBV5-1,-,CASTRQGQSGELFF,TGCGCCAGCACCCGTCAGGGGCAGAGCGGGGAGCTGTTTTTT
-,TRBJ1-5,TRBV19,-,CASSLRTYQPQHF,TGTGCCAGTAGTCTTAGGACATATCAGCCCCAGCATTTT
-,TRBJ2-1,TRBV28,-,CASSLFTSSAYNEQFF,TGTGCCAGCAGTTTATTTACTAGCTCGGCCTACAATGAGCAGTTCTTC
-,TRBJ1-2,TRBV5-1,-,CASSFQEGRDGYTF,TGCGCCAGCAGCTTTCAGGAGGGACGGGATGGCTACACCTTC
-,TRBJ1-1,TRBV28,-,CASSLRAQGLPNTEAFF,TGTGCCAGCAGTTTAAGAGCGCAGGGGCTACCGAACACTGAAGCTTTCTTT
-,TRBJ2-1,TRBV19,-,CASSLEGLSYNEQFF,TGTGCCAGTAGTTTGGAGGGATTATCCTACAATGAGCAGTTCTTC
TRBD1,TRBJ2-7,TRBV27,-,CASSRGQAGYEQYF,TGTGCCAGCAGTAGAGGACAGGCAGGGTACGAGCAGTACTTC
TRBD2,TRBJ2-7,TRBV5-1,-,CASSRTSGTYEQYF,TGCGCCAGCAGCCGGACTAGCGGTACCTACGAGCAGTACTTC
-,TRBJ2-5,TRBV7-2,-,CASSLARSGGQETQYF,TGTGCCAGCAGCTTAGCGAGGAGCGGTGGCCAAGAGACCCAGTACTTC
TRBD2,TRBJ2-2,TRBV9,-,CASSVGIGAGENTGELFF,TGTGCCAGCAGCGTAGGAATTGGAGCGGGGGAGAACACCGGGGAGCTGTTTTTT
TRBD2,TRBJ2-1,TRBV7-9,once,CASSLLGTSYNEQFF,TGTGCCAGCAGCTTATTAGGGACTAGTTACAATGAGCAGTTCTTC
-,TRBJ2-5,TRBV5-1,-,CASSLGTVAQETQYF,TGCGCCAGCAGCTTAGGAACAGTCGCTCAAGAGACCCAGTACTTC
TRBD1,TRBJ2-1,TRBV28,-,CASSLLLGTGYNEQFF,TGTGCCAGCAGCCTCTTGCTGGGGACAGGTTACAATGAGCAGTTCTTC
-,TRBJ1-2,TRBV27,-,CASSLGGAYGYTF,TGTGCCAGCAGTTTAGGAGGGGCCTATGGCTACACCTTC
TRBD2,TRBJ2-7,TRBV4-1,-,CASSQVPSGSYEQYF,TGCGCCAGCAGCCAAGTGCCTAGCGGGAGTTACGAGCAGTACTTC
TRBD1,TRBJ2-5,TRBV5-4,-,CASSSRTGEETQYF,TGTGCCAGCAGCTCCAGGACAGGGGAAGAGACCCAGTACTTC
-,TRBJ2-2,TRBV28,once,CASTLGGNTGELFF,TGTGCCAGCACCCTCGGAGGGAACACCGGGGAGCTGTTTTTT
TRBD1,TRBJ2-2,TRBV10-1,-,CASSAPGQGRGTGELFF,TGCGCCAGCAGTGCCCCGGGACAGGGACGTGGCACCGGGGAGCTGTTTTTT
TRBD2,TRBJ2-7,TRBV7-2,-,CASSTGLAGAYEQYF,TGTGCCAGCAGCACGGGACTAGCGGGAGCCTACGAGCAGTACTTC
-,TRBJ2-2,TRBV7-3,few,CASSFVGGRELFF,TGTGCCAGCAGCTTCGTTGGGGGCCGGGAGCTGTTTTTT
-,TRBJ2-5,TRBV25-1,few,CASSSPSLARETQYF,TGTGCCAGCAGTTCCCCGTCCCTCGCCCGGGAGACCCAGTACTTC
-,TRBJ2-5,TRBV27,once,CASSFHRAETQYF,TGTGCCAGCAGTTTTCACAGGGCTGAGACCCAGTACTTC
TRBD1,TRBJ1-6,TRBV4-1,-,CASSQITMGQNSPLHF,TGCGCCAGCAGCCAAATTACCATGGGACAGAATTCACCCCTCCACTTT
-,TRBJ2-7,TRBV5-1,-,CASSLWVGQGSNEQYF,TGCGCCAGCAGCTTGTGGGTGGGACAAGGTTCAAACGAGCAGTACTTC
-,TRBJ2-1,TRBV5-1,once,CASSLGADYNEQFF,TGCGCCAGCAGCTTGGGGGCTGACTACAATGAGCAGTTCTTC
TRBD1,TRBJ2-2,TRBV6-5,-,CASSYKTGDMFGELFF,TGTGCCAGCAGTTACAAGACAGGGGATATGTTCGGGGAGCTGTTTTTT
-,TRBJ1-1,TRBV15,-,CATSLGTLNTEAFF,TGTGCCACCAGCTTGGGGACACTGAACACTGAAGCTTTCTTT
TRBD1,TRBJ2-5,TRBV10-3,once,CATRTGKIQETQYF,TGTGCCACGCGGACAGGGAAAATTCAAGAGACCCAGTACTTC
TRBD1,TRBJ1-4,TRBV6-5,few,CASSYARGYEKLFF,TGTGCCAGCAGTTACGCCAGGGGGTATGAAAAACTGTTTTTT
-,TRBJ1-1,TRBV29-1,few,CSVPYGSGNTEAFF,TGCAGCGTCCCGTATGGATCGGGGAACACTGAAGCTTTCTTT
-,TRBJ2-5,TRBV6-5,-,CASSYPGSGRETQYF,TGTGCCAGCAGTTATCCCGGGTCGGGTCGAGAGACCCAGTACTTC